A selection of T cell receptor beta chains follows, all from one sample in a study of T cell responses to AZD1222 COVID-19 vaccine. TCRdb keeps only in-frame clones here, not all; method: immunoSEQ multiplex PCR. The sample lists some 58,000 clones; 80% were seen once. The source material was peripheral blood, sampled 28 days after the second AZD1222 dose. The receptors were sampled from an adult who received the AZD1222 COVID-19 vaccine. CDR3s include the opening cysteine and the closing phenylalanine or tryptophan. The D gene is left open where the match is weak. Where a row states a size, it is once, few, many or the class of an expanded clone; other rows omit it.

D gene: -
V gene: TRBV7-2
clone size: once
J gene: TRBJ1-4
CDR3 DNA: TGTGCCAGCAGCTTAGGAAAGGGATTCCCAACTAATGAAAAACTGTTTTTT
CDR3 protein: CASSLGKGFPTNEKLFF

D gene: -
V gene: TRBV5-1
clone size: -
J gene: TRBJ2-2
CDR3 DNA: TGCGCCAGCTACCGGGACACTTTCACCGGGGAGCTGTTTTTT
CDR3 protein: CASYRDTFTGELFF

D gene: -
V gene: TRBV6-6
clone size: -
J gene: TRBJ1-6
CDR3 DNA: TGTGCCAGCATTCGCTGGGAAGGTTCACCCCTCCACTTT
CDR3 protein: CASIRWEGSPLHF

D gene: -
V gene: TRBV28
clone size: once
J gene: TRBJ1-5
CDR3 DNA: TGTGCCAGCAGTTTTCCCCCCCAGCCCCAGCATTTT
CDR3 protein: CASSFPPQPQHF

D gene: TRBD1
V gene: TRBV18
clone size: -
J gene: TRBJ2-4
CDR3 DNA: TGTGCCAGCTCACCACCGAATTCAGGGGGCTTAGGCAAAAACATTCAGTACTTC
CDR3 protein: CASSPPNSGGLGKNIQYF

D gene: -
V gene: TRBV19
clone size: -
J gene: TRBJ2-2
CDR3 DNA: TGTGCCAGTAGTATTGAGCGGGACACCGGGGAGCTGTTTTTT
CDR3 protein: CASSIERDTGELFF

D gene: TRBD2
V gene: TRBV28
clone size: -
J gene: TRBJ2-1
CDR3 DNA: TGTGCCAGCAGTTCCGGACTAGCGGCTCTCAATGAGCAGTTCTTC
CDR3 protein: CASSSGLAALNEQFF

D gene: -
V gene: TRBV5-4
clone size: -
J gene: TRBJ2-5
CDR3 DNA: TGTGCCAGCAGCGGGCGAGGGATGGGCGAGACCCAGTACTTC
CDR3 protein: CASSGRGMGETQYF

D gene: TRBD1
V gene: TRBV29-1
clone size: -
J gene: TRBJ1-1
CDR3 DNA: TGCAGCGTGGATACAGGGGTGAACACTGAAGCTTTCTTT
CDR3 protein: CSVDTGVNTEAFF

D gene: TRBD1
V gene: TRBV28
clone size: -
J gene: TRBJ1-5
CDR3 DNA: TGTGCCAGCAAGAGACAGGGTCTTGACGGTCAGCCCCAGCATTTT
CDR3 protein: CASKRQGLDGQPQHF

D gene: -
V gene: TRBV4-2
clone size: -
J gene: TRBJ1-4
CDR3 DNA: TGTGCCAGCAGCCAAGATGAAAGGGGGAAGGTGTTTTTT
CDR3 protein: CASSQDERGKVFF

D gene: -
V gene: TRBV7-8
clone size: once
J gene: TRBJ2-7
CDR3 DNA: TGTGCCAGCAGCTTAGGCGGGCAGGGATACGAGCAGTACTTC
CDR3 protein: CASSLGGQGYEQYF

D gene: -
V gene: TRBV7-9
clone size: -
J gene: TRBJ2-7
CDR3 DNA: TGTGCCAGCAGACAGAGGGACGGATCCTACGAGCAGTACTTC
CDR3 protein: CASRQRDGSYEQYF

D gene: TRBD2
V gene: TRBV25-1
clone size: once
J gene: TRBJ2-2
CDR3 DNA: TGTGCCAGCAGTAAGACTAGCGGGGGAGGAACCGGGGAGCTGTTTTTT
CDR3 protein: CASSKTSGGGTGELFF

D gene: TRBD1
V gene: TRBV19
clone size: -
J gene: TRBJ1-1
CDR3 DNA: TGTGCCAGTACCTCTCGGGCGACAGGGAGGGGGACTGAAGCTTTCTTT
CDR3 protein: CASTSRATGRGTEAFF

D gene: -
V gene: TRBV5-6
clone size: once
J gene: TRBJ2-5
CDR3 DNA: TGTGCCAGCAGCTTCTCAGAGACCCAGTACTTC
CDR3 protein: CASSFSETQYF

D gene: TRBD1
V gene: TRBV10-3
clone size: -
J gene: TRBJ2-2
CDR3 DNA: TGTGCCATCAGTGACCCGAAAGGACAGGGTAGCACCGGGGAGCTGTTTTTT
CDR3 protein: CAISDPKGQGSTGELFF

D gene: -
V gene: TRBV27
clone size: -
J gene: TRBJ1-6
CDR3 DNA: TGTGCCAGCAGTATACGGAAGGGTTCACCCCTCCACTTT
CDR3 protein: CASSIRKGSPLHF

D gene: -
V gene: TRBV28
clone size: -
J gene: TRBJ1-2
CDR3 DNA: TGTGCCAGCAGTTGGGCCCAGGCGGGTAGTTCCGATGGCTACACCTTC
CDR3 protein: CASSWAQAGSSDGYTF

D gene: -
V gene: TRBV7-8
clone size: -
J gene: TRBJ2-1
CDR3 DNA: TGTGCCAGCAGCCCAAGTACACGGTACAATGAGCAGTTCTTC
CDR3 protein: CASSPSTRYNEQFF

D gene: -
V gene: TRBV7-9
clone size: -
J gene: TRBJ2-5
CDR3 DNA: TGTGCCAGCAGCCCCCCTAGGCCAGGCGCCGAGACCCAGTACTTC
CDR3 protein: CASSPPRPGAETQYF

D gene: -
V gene: TRBV7-2
clone size: -
J gene: TRBJ2-7
CDR3 DNA: TGTGCCAGCAGCTTAGCCACCTACGAGCAGTACTTC
CDR3 protein: CASSLATYEQYF

D gene: -
V gene: TRBV12-5
clone size: -
J gene: TRBJ2-7
CDR3 DNA: TGTGCTAGTGCCCTGGACAGTCCATCCTACGAGCAGTACTTC
CDR3 protein: CASALDSPSYEQYF

D gene: -
V gene: TRBV6-1
clone size: -
J gene: TRBJ1-3
CDR3 DNA: TGTGCCAGCAGTGAAGGTTGGTGGACATGGGCTGGAAACACCATATATTTT
CDR3 protein: CASSEGWWTWAGNTIYF

D gene: -
V gene: TRBV4-3
clone size: few
J gene: TRBJ1-1
CDR3 DNA: TGCGCCAGCAGCCAGCAAAGGGTTGCCGAAGCTTTCTTT
CDR3 protein: CASSQQRVAEAFF

D gene: TRBD1
V gene: TRBV28
clone size: -
J gene: TRBJ1-5
CDR3 DNA: TGTGCCTCTTGCTCCAGGGGGGGAAGGGCCCAGCATTTT
CDR3 protein: CASCSRGGRAQHF

D gene: TRBD2
V gene: TRBV9
clone size: -
J gene: TRBJ2-7
CDR3 DNA: TGTGCCAGCAGCCCGTGGGACTACCAATACGAGCAGTACTTC
CDR3 protein: CASSPWDYQYEQYF

D gene: -
V gene: TRBV29-1
clone size: medium-sized
J gene: TRBJ2-7
CDR3 DNA: TGCAGCGTTGAAGGAACGGCCCTCAGCTCCTACGAGCAGTACTTC
CDR3 protein: CSVEGTALSSYEQYF

D gene: TRBD1
V gene: TRBV6-5
clone size: -
J gene: TRBJ1-5
CDR3 DNA: TGTGCCAGCTCCCACGACAGGGATCTTCAGCCCCAGCATTTT
CDR3 protein: CASSHDRDLQPQHF